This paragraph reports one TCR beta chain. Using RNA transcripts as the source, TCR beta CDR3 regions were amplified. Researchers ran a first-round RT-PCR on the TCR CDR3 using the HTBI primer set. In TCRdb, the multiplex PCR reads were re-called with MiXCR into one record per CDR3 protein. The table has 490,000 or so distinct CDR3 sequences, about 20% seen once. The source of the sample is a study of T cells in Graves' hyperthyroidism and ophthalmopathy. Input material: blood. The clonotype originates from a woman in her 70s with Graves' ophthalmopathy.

For the CDR3, the DNA is TGTGCCAGCAGTTACCCCACAGGCTATAGGGACTATGGCTACACCTTC. Protein: CASSYPTGYRDYGYTF. J is TRBJ1-2 and V is TRBV6-5, with a possible D match to TRBD1 (5 bases). CDR3 length equals 16 residues. Trimming took off 2 bases at V and 3 bases at J, with 16 bases between the two ends. Germline CDR1 reads MNHEY; CDR2 reads SVGAGI.